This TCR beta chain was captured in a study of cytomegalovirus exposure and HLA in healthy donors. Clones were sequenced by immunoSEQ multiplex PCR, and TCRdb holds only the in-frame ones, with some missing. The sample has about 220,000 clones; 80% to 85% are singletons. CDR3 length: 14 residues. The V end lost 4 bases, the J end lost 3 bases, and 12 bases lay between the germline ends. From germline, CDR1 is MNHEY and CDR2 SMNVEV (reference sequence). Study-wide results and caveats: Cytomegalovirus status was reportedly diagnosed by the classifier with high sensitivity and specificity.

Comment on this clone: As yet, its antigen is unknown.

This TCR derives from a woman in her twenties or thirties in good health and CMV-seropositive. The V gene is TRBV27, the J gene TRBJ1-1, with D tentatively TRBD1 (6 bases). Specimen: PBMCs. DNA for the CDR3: TGTGCCAGCAGTTCCACAGGGTTTTACACTGAAGCTTTCTTT. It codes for CASSSTGFYTEAFF.